The entry below gives a single T cell receptor (beta chain) sequence along with its context. The sample belongs to a study of blood T cell repertoires in COVID-19. Study overall: COVID-19 samples, acute and convalescent, were from the United States, Italy and Spain. In each case, the material was cDNA or gDNA derived from T cells, B-cell-depleted T cells, or PBMCs.

The authors' processing: Counts of nucleated cells, estimated from reference gene primer amplification, were obtained. The table came from immunoSEQ multiplex PCR; TCRdb's copy has only in-frame clones and leaves some out. The DNA gave D and trimming, while V, J and clone size come from that table. The sample includes about 260,000 clones, 85% to 90% seen only once; the top ten take roughly 1.6%. Deletions cut 2 bases from V and 4 bases from J, with 5 bases between. Per germline, CDR1 MNHNS and CDR2 SASEGT. This CDR3 comprises 12 residues. This TCR came from a woman aged 35 to 49 who had recovered from COVID-19. Material for sequencing was peripheral blood. This sequence joins TRBV6-1 and TRBJ2-5; possible D gene TRBD1, 5 bases. The CDR3 is CASSEQGETQYF. The CDR3 nucleotides are TGTGCCAGCAGTGAACAGGGAGAGACCCAGTACTTC.